This passage covers 11 T cell receptor beta chains from one sample sequenced in a study of T cell repertoires in cytomegalovirus infection. TCRdb fed the reads into MiXCR, producing one record per CDR3 protein. The sample yields 150,000 to 200,000 distinct CDR3 sequences, under 15% seen once. The specimen sequenced was PBMCs. The receptors here all came from a human donor in good health (CMV status not recorded). Some clones in this sample may be carry-over from other donors' samples.

The table lists this clonotype with many counts. This chain joins TRBV27 and TRBJ2-5; 16 nucleotides align to TRBD2. Per germline, CDR1 MNHEY and CDR2 SMNVEV (reference sequence). V dropped 5 bases and J dropped 8; count of bases not matched to a gene: 11. The CDR3 runs to 17 residues. CDR3 DNA: TGTGCCAGCAGTGATAGACAGGGGACTAGCGGGAGGGCAACCCAGTACTTC. It is translated as CASSDRQGTSGRATQYF.

This clonotype was seen many times. The chain joins TRBV7-9 to TRBJ2-5; 7 bases line up with TRBD1. With 1 base clipped from V and 5 bases from J, the junction kept 10 bases outside the gene matches. This CDR3 is 16 amino acids long. Germline CDR1 and CDR2: SEHNR and FQNEAQ (reference sequence). CDR3 protein: CASSLGDSFPGETQYF. CDR3 DNA: TGTGCCAGCAGCTTAGGGGACAGTTTTCCGGGGGAGACCCAGTACTTC.

This clonotype was seen only a few times. The V call is TRBV30, the J call TRBJ2-7; no firm D call. This CDR3 spans 11 amino acids. Germline CDR1 is GTSNPN and CDR2 is SVGIG (reference sequence). Trimming removed 1 base at V and 3 bases at J, with 4 bases between. Here the CDR3 DNA reads TGTGCCTGGAGTGCCAGCTACGAGCAGTACTTC. As protein: CAWSASYEQYF.

The chain uses TRBV5-4 and TRBJ2-3; tentative D call: TRBD2 (7 bases). Germline V lookup: CDR1 SGHNT, CDR2 YYREEE (reference sequence). V was cut by 2 bases and J by 0 bases, with 19 bases left in between. The CDR3 contains 18 residues. CDR3 in amino acids: CASSFGLVLGASTDTQYF. The DNA for the CDR3 is TGTGCCAGCAGCTTTGGACTAGTTTTGGGGGCTAGCACAGATACGCAGTATTTT.

V is TRBV5-4 and J is TRBJ2-7; TRBD2 aligns across 10 bases. CDR3 length: 14 residues. Trimming took 4 bases from V and 3 from J; bases not matched to a gene: 4. Per germline, CDR1 SGHNT and CDR2 YYREEE (reference sequence). This CDR3 is CASSASGGGYEQYF. For the CDR3, the DNA is TGTGCCAGCAGCGCAAGCGGGGGGGGCTACGAGCAGTACTTC.

This clonotype appeared a few times. The gene calls are TRBV20-1 and TRBJ2-4; D unresolved. V was clipped by 3 bases and J by 6 bases, with 15 bases between them. The V gene's germline CDR1 is DFQATT and CDR2 SNEGSKA (reference sequence). CDR3 length: 14 amino acids. The CDR3 nucleotides are TGCAGTGCTAGTGGCGACACCCTGGGAAACATTCAGTACTTC. It codes for CSASGDTLGNIQYF.

This clonotype occurred a few times. The rearrangement uses TRBV2 and TRBJ2-7; D possibly corresponds to TRBD1 (6 bases). The CDR3 contains 13 residues. Germline V gives CDR1 SNHLY, CDR2 FYNNEI. V was clipped by 7 bases and J by 3 bases, with 13 bases between them. The CDR3 sequence is CASTWGQDYEQYF. In DNA form, the CDR3 reads TGTGCCAGCACTTGGGGGCAGGACTACGAGCAGTACTTC.

The chain recombines TRBV29-1 with TRBJ2-2; 7 bases are shared with TRBD1. CDR1 is SQVTM and CDR2 is ANQGSEA in the germline V gene. Trimming removed 7 bases from V and 3 bases from J; junction bases left unmatched: 5. CDR3 size: 13 residues. The CDR3 DNA follows: TGCAGCGGGCGGACAGGCTACACCGGGGAGCTGTTTTTT. It is translated as CSGRTGYTGELFF.

In its sample, this clonotype was seen a few times. V gene TRBV5-6 combines with J gene TRBJ2-1; possible D gene TRBD1, 7 bases. This CDR3 is 17 amino acids long. The ends were cut back, 5 bases at V and 10 bases at J, with 28 bases in the middle. Germline V gives CDR1 SGHDT, CDR2 YYEEEE. CDR3 DNA sequence: TGTGCCAGCAGTACGGGACTCGAGGGGGCTAGTAGGAGGGAGCAGTTCTTC. This sequence encodes CASSTGLEGASRREQFF.

This clonotype was detected a few times. CDR3 region: CASSLFSLVVGNEQFF. The CDR3 coding sequence is TGTGCCAGCAGCTTGTTTAGTCTGGTTGTGGGAAATGAGCAGTTCTTC. V gene TRBV5-6 combines with J gene TRBJ2-1; D remains ambiguous. Germline V lookup: CDR1 SGHDT, CDR2 YYEEEE. V was pared by 1 base and J by 7 bases, with 18 bases between. The CDR3 is made up of 16 amino acids.

V is TRBV20-1 and J is TRBJ2-7, with a tentative D call TRBD1 (7 bases). This CDR3 spans 12 amino acids. The germline V gene encodes CDR1 DFQATT and CDR2 SNEGSKA (reference sequence). The V and J ends lost 4 bases and 3 bases respectively, with 10 bases between them. The CDR3 sequence is CSANRGGYEQYF. The CDR3 nucleotides read TGCAGTGCTAACAGGGGAGGCTACGAGCAGTACTTC.